This is a list of T cell receptor beta chains from one sample in a study of CD4 T cell repertoires in COVID-19. Clones were sequenced by immunoSEQ multiplex PCR, and TCRdb holds only the in-frame ones, with some missing. The sample lists under 30,000 clones, over 90% occurring once. Sequences were derived from circulating follicular helper CD4+ T cells (cTfh) from blood, sampled before the COVID-19 pandemic. Receptors were obtained from a human donor who had COVID-19. Each CDR3 is given with its conserved first and last residue. A D gene is named only where the DNA matches it firmly. Clone size is stated in some rows and not others, as once, few, many or a class when expanded.

v_call	d_call	clone_size	j_call	cdr3_length	cdr3_nt	cdr3_aa
TRBV19	TRBD1	.	TRBJ1-4	14	TGTGCCAGTAGTGTTGACAGGGAGTATGAAAAACTGTTTTTT	CASSVDREYEKLFF
TRBV5-4	TRBD1	.	TRBJ1-2	18	TGTGCCAGCAGCTTACCGGGACAGGGGGCTCATCGGGAGTATGGCTACACCTTC	CASSLPGQGAHREYGYTF
TRBV7-2	TRBD1	.	TRBJ2-1	17	TGTGCCAGCAGCGCCGGACAACCGGGACAGCTCTACAATGAGCAGTTCTTC	CASSAGQPGQLYNEQFF
TRBV30	.	.	TRBJ1-3	16	TGTGCCTGGACCCTGTCCCCCCAACTCTCTGGAAACACCATATATTTT	CAWTLSPQLSGNTIYF
TRBV30	TRBD2	.	TRBJ2-7	13	TGTGCCTGGAGTGGCGGGAGGGCCCTCGAGCAGTACTTC	CAWSGGRALEQYF
TRBV6-5	TRBD1	.	TRBJ1-2	15	TGTGCCAGCAGTTACTCTATTACAGGGGGTGGTGGCTACACCTTC	CASSYSITGGGGYTF
TRBV19	TRBD1	.	TRBJ2-7	16	TGTGCCAGTAGTATTGAGACAGGGGGCAAAGTCTACGAGCAGTACTTC	CASSIETGGKVYEQYF
TRBV19	.	.	TRBJ1-1	16	TGTGCCAGTGGACCTCGGTTGGGGGCAAGGAACACTGAAGCTTTCTTT	CASGPRLGARNTEAFF
TRBV6-1	TRBD2	.	TRBJ2-1	12	TGTGCCAGCAGGCCCAGCGCGGGGGTCGCGTTCTTC	CASRPSAGVAFF
TRBV7-9	TRBD2	.	TRBJ2-5	17	TGTGCCAGCAGCTTAACTCAAGGACTAGCGGGGAAAGAGACCCAGTACTTC	CASSLTQGLAGKETQYF
TRBV5-6	TRBD1	.	TRBJ2-7	15	TGTGCCAGCAGCTACCGCGGGACAGGGGGGAACGAGCAGTACTTC	CASSYRGTGGNEQYF
TRBV5-4	TRBD2	.	TRBJ2-3	17	TGTGCCAGCAGCTTAATGGGACTAGCGGGAGTCTCGGATACGCAGTATTTT	CASSLMGLAGVSDTQYF
TRBV9	TRBD2	.	TRBJ2-1	17	TGTGCCAGCACCCCAATCCCGCGGGGCGGGGGGGCGAATGAGCAGTTCTTC	CASTPIPRGGGANEQFF
TRBV7-3	.	.	TRBJ2-2	15	TGTGCCAGCAGCCCTGCAGGGCCGGGCACCGGGGAGCTGTTTTTT	CASSPAGPGTGELFF
TRBV5-1	TRBD1	.	TRBJ1-1	16	TGCGCCAGCAGCTCGACTACGACAGGGATGAACACTGAAGCTTTCTTT	CASSSTTTGMNTEAFF
TRBV19	TRBD1	few	TRBJ1-2	16	TGTGCCAGTACCCGGGACAGGGTAGGGTTTCACTATGGCTACACCTTC	CASTRDRVGFHYGYTF
TRBV5-5	.	.	TRBJ2-2	15	TGTGCCAGCAGCTTGTGGGGCCATAACACCGGGGAGCTGTTTTTT	CASSLWGHNTGELFF
TRBV27	TRBD1	.	TRBJ1-2	14	TGTGCCAGCAGACCGGACAGGGTGAACTATGGCTACACCTTC	CASRPDRVNYGYTF
TRBV6-1	TRBD2	.	TRBJ2-1	15	TGTGCCAGCAGTGCTCGGTTAGCGGGAGTGAATGAGCAGTTCTTC	CASSARLAGVNEQFF
TRBV5-1	.	.	TRBJ2-5	15	TGCGCCAGCAGCTTCGAGGGATCAGGTCGGGAGACCCAGTACTTC	CASSFEGSGRETQYF